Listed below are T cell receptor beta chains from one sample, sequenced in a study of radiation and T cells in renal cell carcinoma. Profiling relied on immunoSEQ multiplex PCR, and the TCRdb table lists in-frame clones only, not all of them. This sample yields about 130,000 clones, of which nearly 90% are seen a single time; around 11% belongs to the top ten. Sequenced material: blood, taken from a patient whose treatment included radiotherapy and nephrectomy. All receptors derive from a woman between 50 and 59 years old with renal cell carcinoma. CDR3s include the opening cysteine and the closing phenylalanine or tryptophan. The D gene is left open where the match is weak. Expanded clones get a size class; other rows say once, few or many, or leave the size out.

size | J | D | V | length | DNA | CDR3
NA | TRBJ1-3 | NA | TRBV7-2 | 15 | TGTGCCAGCAGCTCCGACATCCTCTCTGGAAACACCATATATTTT | CASSSDILSGNTIYF
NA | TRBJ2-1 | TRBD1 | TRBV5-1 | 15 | TGCGCCAGCAGCTCGACCGGGACAGGGTACAATGAGCAGTTCTTC | CASSSTGTGYNEQFF
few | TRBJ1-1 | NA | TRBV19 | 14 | TGTGCCAGTAGTCCGACAAATCTTAACACTGAAGCTTTCTTT | CASSPTNLNTEAFF
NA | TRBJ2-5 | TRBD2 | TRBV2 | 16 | TGTGCCAGCAGTGAACTGGCTAGCGGGGGCCTAGAGACCCAGTACTTC | CASSELASGGLETQYF
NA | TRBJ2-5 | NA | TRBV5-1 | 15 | TGCGCCAGCAGCTTGGGAGCCTCGCCAGGGGAGACCCAGTACTTC | CASSLGASPGETQYF
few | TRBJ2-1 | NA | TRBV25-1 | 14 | TGTGCCAGCAGTGATTTCCAAGGGAGCTATGAGCAGTTCTTC | CASSDFQGSYEQFF
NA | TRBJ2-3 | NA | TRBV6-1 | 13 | TGTGCCAGCAGCTGGACTAGCACAGATACGCAGTATTTT | CASSWTSTDTQYF
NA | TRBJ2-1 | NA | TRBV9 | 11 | TGTGCCAGCAGCCTCCACAATGAGCAGTTCTTC | CASSLHNEQFF
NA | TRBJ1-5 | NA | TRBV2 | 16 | TGTGCCAGCAGTGTACGAGTTACATATAGCAATCAGCCCCAGCATTTT | CASSVRVTYSNQPQHF
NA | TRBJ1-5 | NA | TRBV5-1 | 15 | TGCGCCAGCAGCTTGGTAGGAGATAGCAATCAGCCCCAGCATTTT | CASSLVGDSNQPQHF
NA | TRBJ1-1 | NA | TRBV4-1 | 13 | TGCGCCAGCAGGAGACAGGTTAACACTGAAGCTTTCTTT | CASRRQVNTEAFF
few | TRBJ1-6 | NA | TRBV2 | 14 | TGTGCCAGCAGTGGACAGACCCGAGGGTCACCCCTCCACTTT | CASSGQTRGSPLHF
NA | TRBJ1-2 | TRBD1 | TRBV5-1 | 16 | TGCGCCAGCAGCCCTATAGAGGGACAGGGGGCCTATGGCTACACCTTC | CASSPIEGQGAYGYTF
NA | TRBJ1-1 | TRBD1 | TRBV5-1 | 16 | TGCGCCAGCAGCCGGACAGGGACTAAAGGGGACACTGAAGCTTTCTTT | CASSRTGTKGDTEAFF
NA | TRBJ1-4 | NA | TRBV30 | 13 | TGTGCCTGGAGCGGGGGACCTAATGAAAAACTGTTTTTT | CAWSGGPNEKLFF
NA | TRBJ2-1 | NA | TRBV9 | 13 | TGTGCCAGCAGCGTAGAGGGCTACAATGAGCAGTTCTTC | CASSVEGYNEQFF
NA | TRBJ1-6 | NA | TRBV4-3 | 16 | TGCGCCAGCAGCCAAGGGGGAGCGAGAATCAATTCACCCCTCCACTTT | CASSQGGARINSPLHF
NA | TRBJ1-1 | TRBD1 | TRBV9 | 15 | TGTGCCAGCAGCGCTCTACAGGGGGGGAACACTGAAGCTTTCTTT | CASSALQGGNTEAFF
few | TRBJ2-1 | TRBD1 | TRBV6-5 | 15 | TGTGCCAGCAGTCGGACAGGGGCCGGCAACAATGAGCAGTTCTTC | CASSRTGAGNNEQFF
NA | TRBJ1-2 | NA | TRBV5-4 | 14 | TGTGCCAGCAGCTTGGGGGGGGGCTACTATGGCTACACCTTC | CASSLGGGYYGYTF
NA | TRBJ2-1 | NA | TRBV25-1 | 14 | TGTGCCAGCAGTGATCGGGACCGATACAATGAGCAGTTCTTC | CASSDRDRYNEQFF
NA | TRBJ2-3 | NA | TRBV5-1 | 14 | TGCGCCAGCAGCTCCCTACAGAGCACAGATACGCAGTATTTT | CASSSLQSTDTQYF
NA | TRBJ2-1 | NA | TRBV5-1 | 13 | TGCGCCAGCAGCTTGGAAGGTTTCAATGAGCAGTTCTTC | CASSLEGFNEQFF
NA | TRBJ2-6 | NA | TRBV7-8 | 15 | TGTGCCAGCAGCTTAAGTACATCCGGGGCCAACGTCCTGACTTTC | CASSLSTSGANVLTF
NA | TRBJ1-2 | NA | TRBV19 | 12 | TGTGCCAGTAGTTTCCGGACGGGGACTTACACCTTC | CASSFRTGTYTF
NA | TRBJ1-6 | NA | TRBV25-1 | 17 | TGTGCCAGCAGTGAATTGGAGTTAAGCTCCTATAATTCACCCCTCCACTTT | CASSELELSSYNSPLHF
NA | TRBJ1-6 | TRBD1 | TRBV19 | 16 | TGTGCCAGTAGGCCGAACAGGGGACCAGGGGAATCACCCCTCCACTTT | CASRPNRGPGESPLHF
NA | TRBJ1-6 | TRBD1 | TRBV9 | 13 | TGTGCCAGCAGCGCCAGGGGGTCAGGCCCCCTCCACTTT | CASSARGSGPLHF
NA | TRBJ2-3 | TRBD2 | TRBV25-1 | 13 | TGTGCGACCACCATCCGGGGGGCAGATACGCAGTATTTT | CATTIRGADTQYF
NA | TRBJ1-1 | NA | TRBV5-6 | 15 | TGTGCCAGCAGCTTGGTGAGGGGGGTAAACACTGAAGCTTTCTTT | CASSLVRGVNTEAFF
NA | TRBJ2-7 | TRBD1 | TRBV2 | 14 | TGTGCCAGCACCCGGACAGGGGGCTCCTACGAGCAGTACTTC | CASTRTGGSYEQYF
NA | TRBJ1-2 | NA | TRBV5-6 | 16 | TGTGCCAGCAGCGAGCTCGGGAGAGACGCCCTCTATGGCTACACCTTC | CASSELGRDALYGYTF
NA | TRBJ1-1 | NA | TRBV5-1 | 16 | TGCGCCAGCAGCTTTTGGGAAAGGACACCGAACACTGAAGCTTTCTTT | CASSFWERTPNTEAFF
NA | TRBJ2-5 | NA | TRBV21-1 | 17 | TGTGCCAGCAGCACCATCTACAGGTCTGTTGAGGGAGAGACCCAGTACTTC | CASSTIYRSVEGETQYF
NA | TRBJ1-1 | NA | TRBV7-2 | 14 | TGTGCCAGCAGCCCCCAGCCGGGGAACACTGAAGCTTTCTTT | CASSPQPGNTEAFF
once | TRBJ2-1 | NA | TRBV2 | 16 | TGTGCCAGCAATGAATTCGGGGGCCGGGTCTTTAATGAGCAGTTCTTC | CASNEFGGRVFNEQFF
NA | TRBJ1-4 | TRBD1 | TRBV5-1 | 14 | TGCGCCAGCAGCCCACAGGGGAATAATGAAAAACTGTTTTTT | CASSPQGNNEKLFF
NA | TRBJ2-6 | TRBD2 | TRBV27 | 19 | TGTGCCAGCAGTCCGCGACTAGCGGGGGGGCCGGTCGGGGCCAACGTCCTGACTTTC | CASSPRLAGGPVGANVLTF
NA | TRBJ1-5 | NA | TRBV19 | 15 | TGTGCCAGTAGTTTAAACCAGGGGCAGGGTCAGCCCCAGCATTTT | CASSLNQGQGQPQHF
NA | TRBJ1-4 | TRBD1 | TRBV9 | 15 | TGTGCCAGCAGCCCACGGGACAGGGGAAATGAAAAACTGTTTTTT | CASSPRDRGNEKLFF
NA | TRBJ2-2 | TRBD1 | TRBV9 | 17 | TGTGCCAGCAGCGTTGAGGACAGGGGGCTGGTAACCGGGGAGCTGTTTTTT | CASSVEDRGLVTGELFF
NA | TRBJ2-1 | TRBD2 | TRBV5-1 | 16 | TGCGCCAGCAGCCAGATTAGCGGGGGGGCCAGCGATGAGCAGTTCTTC | CASSQISGGASDEQFF
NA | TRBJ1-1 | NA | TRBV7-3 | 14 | TGTGCCAGCAGCTTACAGGCCACCGGGACTGAAGCTTTCTTT | CASSLQATGTEAFF
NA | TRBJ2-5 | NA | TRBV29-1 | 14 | TGCAGCGTTGAAGCTGCTGACAAAGAGGAGACCCAGTACTTC | CSVEAADKEETQYF
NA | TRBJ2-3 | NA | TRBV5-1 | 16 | TGCGCCAGCAGCTTGGCTTCCTTCGCTAGCACAGATACGCAGTATTTT | CASSLASFASTDTQYF
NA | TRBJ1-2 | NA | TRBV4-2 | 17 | TGTGCCAGCAGCCACAACAATCCCGGGACAAGCAACTATGGCTACACCTTC | CASSHNNPGTSNYGYTF
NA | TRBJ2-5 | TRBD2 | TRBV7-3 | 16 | TGTGCCAGCAGCTTAAGCACTAGCGGGGTCCAAGAGACCCAGTACTTC | CASSLSTSGVQETQYF
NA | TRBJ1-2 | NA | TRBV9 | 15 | TGTGCCAGCAGCGTAGCTTATGGGCAGGGGCATGGCTACACCTTC | CASSVAYGQGHGYTF
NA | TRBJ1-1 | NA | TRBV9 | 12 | TGTGCCAGCAGCCGACAGAACACTGAAGCTTTCTTT | CASSRQNTEAFF
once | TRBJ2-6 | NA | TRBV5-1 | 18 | TGCGCCAGCAGCTTGGCCTCTACAGGGTCTCCGGGGGCCAACGTCCTGACTTTC | CASSLASTGSPGANVLTF
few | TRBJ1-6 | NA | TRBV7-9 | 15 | TGTGCCAGCACCCGCGGTGGGACCTGGGCTTCACCCCTCCACTTT | CASTRGGTWASPLHF
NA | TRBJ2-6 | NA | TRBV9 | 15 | TGTGCCAGCAGCGGAACAGGGACTGGGGCCAACGTCCTGACTTTC | CASSGTGTGANVLTF
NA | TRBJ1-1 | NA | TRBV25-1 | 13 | TGTGCCAGCAGTGAGAATCCGGGCTCTGAAGCTTTCTTT | CASSENPGSEAFF
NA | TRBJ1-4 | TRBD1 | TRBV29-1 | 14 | TGCAGCGTTGAGGACAGGGGGCTTAATGAAAAACTGTTTTTT | CSVEDRGLNEKLFF
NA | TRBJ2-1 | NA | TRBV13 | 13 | TGTGCCACACAGACCCGGGGTGGGAATGAGCAGTTCTTC | CATQTRGGNEQFF
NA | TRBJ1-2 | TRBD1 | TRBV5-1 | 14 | TGCGCCAGCAGCGGTGGGGACAGTAACTATGGCTACACCTTC | CASSGGDSNYGYTF